These 3 T cell receptor beta chains were all obtained from the same sample, sequenced in a study of CD8+ T cells in alopecia areata. The sample's treatment: oral pan-JAK inhibitor, 5-10 mg twice daily. The authors extracted RNA and reverse transcribed it into cDNA as the sequencing template. The table came from immunoSEQ multiplex PCR; TCRdb's copy has only in-frame clones and leaves some out. This sample carries about 110,000 clones, 56% of them seen once, and the ten largest clones take approximately 3.1%. The sequencing used CD4+ T cells sorted from blood, collected at week 24, from a patient treated with tofacitinib. These receptors all come from a human donor with alopecia areata.

The chain joins TRBV5-1 to TRBJ2-7; D is unresolved. The ends were cut back, 0 bases at V and 4 bases at J, with 8 bases in the middle. CDR3 length equals 13 residues. Germline V lookup: CDR1 SGHRS, CDR2 YFSETQ. As DNA, the CDR3 is TGCGCCAGCAGCTTGGACACACTTTACGAGCAGTACTTC. The encoded protein is CASSLDTLYEQYF.

The rearrangement joins TRBV6-6 to TRBJ1-5; unclear D gene. The CDR3 extends over 16 amino acids. Trimming took 2 bases from V and 0 from J, leaving 11 bases between them. Germline V gene sequence: CDR1 MNHNY, CDR2 SVGAGI (reference sequence). CDR3 coding DNA: TGTGCCAGCAGTTACGGGCGCGGTGATAGCAATCAGCCCCAGCATTTT. Translated, it gives CASSYGRGDSNQPQHF.

The CDR3 protein is CASSLGQLSYNEQFF. CDR3 bases: TGTGCCAGCAGCCTCGGGCAGTTGTCCTACAATGAGCAGTTCTTC. This chain connects TRBV5-4 to TRBJ2-1, with D uncertain. The CDR3 has 15 amino acids. CDR1 is SGHNT, CDR2 YYREEE, per germline (reference sequence). V was pared by 4 bases and J by 1 base, with 12 bases between.